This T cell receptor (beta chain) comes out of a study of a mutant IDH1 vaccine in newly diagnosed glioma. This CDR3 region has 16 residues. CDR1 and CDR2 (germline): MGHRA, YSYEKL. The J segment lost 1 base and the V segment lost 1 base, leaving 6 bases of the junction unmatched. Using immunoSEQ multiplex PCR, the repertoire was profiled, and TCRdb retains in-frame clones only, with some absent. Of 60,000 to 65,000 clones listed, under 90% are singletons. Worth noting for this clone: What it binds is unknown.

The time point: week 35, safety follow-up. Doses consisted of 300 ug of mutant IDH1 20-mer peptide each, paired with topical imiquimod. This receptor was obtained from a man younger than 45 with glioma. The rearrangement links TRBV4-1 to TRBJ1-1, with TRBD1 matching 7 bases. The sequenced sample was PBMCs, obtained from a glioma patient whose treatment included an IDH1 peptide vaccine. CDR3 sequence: CASSQARGRRNTEAFF. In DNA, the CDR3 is TGCGCCAGCAGCCAAGCAAGGGGGCGGCGGAACACTGAAGCTTTCTTT.